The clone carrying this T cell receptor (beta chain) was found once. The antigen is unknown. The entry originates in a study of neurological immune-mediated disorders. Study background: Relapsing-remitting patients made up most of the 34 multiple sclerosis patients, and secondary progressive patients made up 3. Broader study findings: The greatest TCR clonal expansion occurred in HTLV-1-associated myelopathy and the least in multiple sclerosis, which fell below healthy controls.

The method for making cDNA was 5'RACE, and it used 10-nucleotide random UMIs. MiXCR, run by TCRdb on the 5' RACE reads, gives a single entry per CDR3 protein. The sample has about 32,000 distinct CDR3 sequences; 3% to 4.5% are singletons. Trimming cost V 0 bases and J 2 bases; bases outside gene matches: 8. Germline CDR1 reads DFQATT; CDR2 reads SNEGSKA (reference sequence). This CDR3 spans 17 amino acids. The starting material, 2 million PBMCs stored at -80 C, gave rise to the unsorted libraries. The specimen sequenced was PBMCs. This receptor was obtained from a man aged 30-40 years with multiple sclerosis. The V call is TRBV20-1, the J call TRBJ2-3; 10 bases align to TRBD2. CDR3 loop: CSAREYIAGGYTDTQYF. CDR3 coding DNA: TGCAGTGCTAGAGAATACATAGCGGGGGGCTACACAGATACGCAGTATTTT.